This T cell receptor (beta chain) is drawn from a study of blood T cell repertoires in COVID-19. Cohorts were assigned according to the clinical history that participants reported. Germline values: CDR1 SGHKS, CDR2 YYEKEE (reference sequence). The CDR3 runs 19 residues. V was clipped by 2 bases and J by 0 bases; unmatched bases: 14. The method was immunoSEQ multiplex PCR; TCRdb's version includes in-frame clones alone and lacks a portion of them. This sample has fewer than 300,000 clones, with approximately 91% found just once. This TCR was recovered from a woman in her 40s with acute COVID-19. The chain links TRBV5-5 to TRBJ2-7, with 10 positions matching TRBD1. What was sequenced was PBMCs or T cells enriched from blood (not recorded which). The CDR3 here is CASSLYLGTGAMFSYEQYF. Here the CDR3 DNA reads TGTGCCAGCAGCTTATATCTCGGGACAGGGGCTATGTTCTCCTACGAGCAGTACTTC. The entire variable domain, with the rest obtained from reference TRBV5-5 and TRBJ2-7, is as follows: DAGVTQSPTHLIKTRGQQVTLRCSPISGHKSVSWYQQVLGQGPQFIFQYYEKEERGRGNFPDRFSARQFPNYSSELNVNALLLGDSALYLCASSLYLGTGAMFSYEQYFGPGTRLTVT.